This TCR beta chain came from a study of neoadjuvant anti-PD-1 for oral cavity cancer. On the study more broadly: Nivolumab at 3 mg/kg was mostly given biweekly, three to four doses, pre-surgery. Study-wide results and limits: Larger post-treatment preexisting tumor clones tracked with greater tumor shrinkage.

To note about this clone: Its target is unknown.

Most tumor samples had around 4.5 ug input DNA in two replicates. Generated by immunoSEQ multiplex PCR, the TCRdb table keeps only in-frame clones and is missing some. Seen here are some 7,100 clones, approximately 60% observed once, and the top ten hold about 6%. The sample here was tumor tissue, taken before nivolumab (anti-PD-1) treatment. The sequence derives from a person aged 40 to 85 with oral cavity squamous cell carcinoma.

The CDR3 loop reads CASSTGQGGTEAFF. The CDR3 DNA follows: TGCGCCAGCAGCACCGGACAGGGGGGAACTGAAGCTTTCTTT. The chain recombines TRBV5-1 with TRBJ1-1, with 10 nucleotides matching TRBD1. Germline values: CDR1 SGHRS, CDR2 YFSETQ. This CDR3 comprises 14 residues. V shed 4 bases and J 5 bases; nucleotides not matched to a gene: 5.